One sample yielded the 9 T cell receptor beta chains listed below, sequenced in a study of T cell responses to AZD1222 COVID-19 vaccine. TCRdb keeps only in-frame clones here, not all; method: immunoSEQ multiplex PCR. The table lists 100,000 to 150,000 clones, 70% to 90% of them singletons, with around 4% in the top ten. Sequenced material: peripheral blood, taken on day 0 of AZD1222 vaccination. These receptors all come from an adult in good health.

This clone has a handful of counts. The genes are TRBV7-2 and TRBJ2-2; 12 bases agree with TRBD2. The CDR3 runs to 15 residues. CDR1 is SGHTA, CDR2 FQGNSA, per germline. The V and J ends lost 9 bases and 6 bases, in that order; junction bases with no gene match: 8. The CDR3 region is CASATSGRISGELFF. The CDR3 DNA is TGTGCCAGTGCGACTAGCGGGAGAATCTCCGGGGAGCTGTTTTTT.

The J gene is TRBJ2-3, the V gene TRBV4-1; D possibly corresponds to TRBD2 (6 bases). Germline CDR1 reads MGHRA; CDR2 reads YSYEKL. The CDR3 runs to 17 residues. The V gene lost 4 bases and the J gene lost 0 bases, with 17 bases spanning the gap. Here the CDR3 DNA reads TGCGCCAGCAGCCGTAACGGACTATCGAAGAGCACAGATACGCAGTATTTT. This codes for CASSRNGLSKSTDTQYF.

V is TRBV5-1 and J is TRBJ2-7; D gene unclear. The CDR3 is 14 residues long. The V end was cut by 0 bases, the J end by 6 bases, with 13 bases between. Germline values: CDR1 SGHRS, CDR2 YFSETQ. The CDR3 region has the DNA TGCGCCAGCAGCTTGGAAGTCCCTCTCGGCGAGCAGTACTTC. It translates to CASSLEVPLGEQYF. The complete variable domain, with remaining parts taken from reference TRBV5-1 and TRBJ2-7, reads KAGVTQTPRYLIKTRGQQVTLSCSPISGHRSVSWYQQTPGQGLQFLFEYFSETQRNKGNFPGRFSGRQFSNSRSEMNVSTLELGDSALYLCASSLEVPLGEQYFGPGTRLTVT.

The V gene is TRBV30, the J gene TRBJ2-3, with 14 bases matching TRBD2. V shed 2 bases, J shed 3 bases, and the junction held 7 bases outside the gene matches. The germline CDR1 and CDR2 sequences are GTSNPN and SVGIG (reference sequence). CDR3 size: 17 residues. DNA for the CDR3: TGTGCCTGGAGTACCGGGACTAGCGGGAGTTGGACAGATACGCAGTATTTT. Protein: CAWSTGTSGSWTDTQYF.

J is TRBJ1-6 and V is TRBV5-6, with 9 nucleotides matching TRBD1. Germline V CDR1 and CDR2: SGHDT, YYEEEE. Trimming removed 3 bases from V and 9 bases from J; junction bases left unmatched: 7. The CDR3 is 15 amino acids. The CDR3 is CASSSWDRDSSPLHF. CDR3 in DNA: TGTGCCAGCAGCTCCTGGGACAGGGATAGTTCACCCCTCCACTTT.

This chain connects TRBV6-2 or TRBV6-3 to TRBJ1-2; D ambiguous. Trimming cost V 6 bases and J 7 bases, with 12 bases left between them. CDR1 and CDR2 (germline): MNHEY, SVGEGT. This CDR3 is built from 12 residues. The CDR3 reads CASSQTPSGYTF. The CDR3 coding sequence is TGTGCCAGCAGCCAAACGCCGTCTGGCTACACCTTC.

This chain's CDR3 is CSASRDRRNNQPQHF. The CDR3 coding sequence is TGCAGTGCTAGTAGGGACAGGCGTAACAATCAGCCCCAGCATTTT. The V and J genes are TRBV20-1 and TRBJ1-5; TRBD1 aligns across 8 bases. Germline trimming cut 3 bases from V and 3 bases from J; bases unmatched to any gene: 7. Germline V gene sequence: CDR1 DFQATT, CDR2 SNEGSKA (reference sequence). The CDR3 consists of 15 residues.

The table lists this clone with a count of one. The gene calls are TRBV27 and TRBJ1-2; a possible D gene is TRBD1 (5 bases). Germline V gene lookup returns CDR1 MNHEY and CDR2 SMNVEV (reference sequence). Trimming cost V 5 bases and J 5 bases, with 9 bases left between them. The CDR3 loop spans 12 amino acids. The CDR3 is CASSPWGYGYTF. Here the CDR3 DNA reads TGTGCCAGCAGTCCATGGGGGTATGGCTACACCTTC.

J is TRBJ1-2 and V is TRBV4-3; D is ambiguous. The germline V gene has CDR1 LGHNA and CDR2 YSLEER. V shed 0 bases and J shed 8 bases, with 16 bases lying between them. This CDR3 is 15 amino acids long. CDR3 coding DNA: TGCGCCAGCAGCCAAGAATTCGGATCGTCGGGGGGCTACACCTTC. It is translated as CASSQEFGSSGGYTF.